The next 6 T cell receptor beta chains were all read from a single sample in a study of blood T cell repertoires in COVID-19. TCRdb's table, derived via immunoSEQ multiplex PCR, lists solely in-frame clones and lacks some. The repertoire holds 65,000 to 70,000 clones, 70% to 90% seen once, with around 20% in the top ten. Sequences were obtained from peripheral blood. The receptor source for this set is a woman of 80 years or more with acute or convalescent COVID-19.

The chain employs TRBV28 and TRBJ1-6; perhaps TRBD1 as D (6 bases). The CDR3 sequence is 14 residues long. V gave up 7 bases and J gave up 8 bases, with 15 bases separating them. The germline gives CDR1 MDHEN, CDR2 SYDVKM. CDR3 nucleotide sequence: TGTGCCAGCACCGTGGACAGTCAGGATTCACCCCTCCACTTT. This translates into CASTVDSQDSPLHF. The full variable domain, rest sourced from reference TRBV28 and TRBJ1-6, is DVKVTQSSRYLVKRTGEKVFLECVQDMDHENMFWYRQDPGLGLRLIYFSYDVKMKEKGDIPEGYSVSREKKERFSLILESASTNQTSMYLCASTVDSQDSPLHFGNGTRLTVT.

This chain connects TRBV5-1 to TRBJ2-1; 7 nucleotides agree with TRBD2. This CDR3 is built from 18 residues. V was clipped by 1 base and J by 7 bases; unmatched bases: 17. CDR1 is SGHRS and CDR2 is YFSETQ in the germline V gene. The CDR3 DNA reads as TGCGCCAGCAGCTTGCCAGTAGCTGGGGGAGGGCCTTTGAATGAGCAGTTCTTC. Translating gives CASSLPVAGGGPLNEQFF.

The chain recombines TRBV24-1 with TRBJ2-3; 7 bases fit TRBD1. This CDR3 spans 15 amino acids. Trimming took 5 bases from V and 0 from J; bases not matched to a gene: 4. Germline V gives CDR1 KGHDR, CDR2 SFDVKD. DNA of the CDR3: TGTGCCACCAGTGCCACAGGGGCTAGCACAGATACGCAGTATTTT. Amino acids: CATSATGASTDTQYF.

The chain uses TRBV10-2 and TRBJ2-5; 10 bases match TRBD1. This CDR3 comprises 14 residues. Germline V gene lookup returns CDR1 WSHSY and CDR2 SAAADI. V trimming: 5 bases; J trimming: 2 bases; junction bases outside the gene matches: 2. CDR3 coding DNA: TGCGCCAGCAGTTGGGACAGGGGTCAAGAGACCCAGTACTTC. It is translated as CASSWDRGQETQYF.

The V call is TRBV27, the J call TRBJ1-1; 7 bases are shared with TRBD1. The germline gives CDR1 MNHEY, CDR2 SMNVEV (reference sequence). The CDR3 has 14 residues. V was pared by 7 bases and J by 4 bases, with 9 bases of the junction left unmatched. The DNA for the CDR3 is TGTGCCAGCACCCGTCGACAGGGATTCACTGAAGCTTTCTTT. Its protein product is CASTRRQGFTEAFF.

This chain uses TRBV7-2 with TRBJ2-5; D may be TRBD1 (5 bases). Between the trimmed V and J ends, which lost 1 base and 4 bases, there was a span of 7 bases. The germline CDR1 and CDR2 sequences are SGHTA and FQGNSA. The CDR3 spans 13 residues. The CDR3, as DNA: TGTGCCAGCAGCTTAGAAAGGGGAGAGACCCAGTACTTC. Translated, it gives CASSLERGETQYF.